This T cell receptor (beta chain) derives from a study of blood T cell repertoires in COVID-19 (dated by TCRdb to 2018 to 2021). Regarding the research as a whole: The collaborator samples originated in the United States, Italy and Spain and spanned the acute and convalescent phases of COVID-19. HLA class I and class II types, where available, came from metadata supplied by the sample provider rather than from assay-based typing. Samples came from the ongoing ImmuneRACE study (first 160 participants) plus 1,254 subjects from 6 global collaborators. The prospective study material was composed of cDNA or gDNA derived from T cells, B-cell-depleted T cells, or PBMCs. A de-identified subject ID, COVID-19 status, age in years and sex were almost always included in the sample metadata. The dataset comprised deeply sampled blood TCRbeta repertoires from subjects exposed to, actively infected with, or recovered from COVID-19. The repertoires were made available in a free public database intended to serve as a resource for research on the immune response to SARS-CoV-2.

Turning to this clone: Which antigen it targets is not known. It has no much larger one-base neighbor in the sample; base qualities were not kept.

Collaborating institutions collected whole blood in K2EDTA tubes following their own protocols. Collaborator samples were shipped for TCRbeta analysis as frozen whole blood, isolated PBMCs, or DNA extracted from either sample type. Beyond this particular receptor, the publication reports: The quantity of clinical and demographic metadata differed by source and by participant and was supplied without curation.

TCRbeta CDR3 regions were amplified from genomic DNA by means of the immunoSEQ Assay, a bias-controlled multiplex PCR. On the authors' methods: Nucleated cell counts per sample were estimated from amplification of reference gene primers within the assay. Sequence reads were collapsed and filtered to measure the absolute abundance of every unique TCRbeta CDR3 rearrangement. For each sample, productive Simpson clonality was calculated as the square root of Simpson's diversity index across productive rearrangements. In TCRdb, the immuneACCESS table is reduced to in-frame sequences with V and J assigned. These tables do not hold every clone; where another copy was compared, an unresolved V gene accounts for under half, and the others remain unexplained. That table is the source of V, J and clone size, and D and trimming were worked out from the DNA. For this sample there are 20,000 to 30,000 clones; around four fifths appear just once. Together, the top ten hold about 14% of the sample.

Here V drops 4 bases and J drops 2 bases, and the junction holds 7 bases not matched to any gene. For CDR1 and CDR2, the germline V gene lists KGHSH and LQKENI. Taken from cysteine to phenylalanine, the CDR3 has 16 residues. The kept DNA is CDR3 alone, 48 bases in frame from the first base. Recombination connected TRBV18 to TRBJ2-2; 7 central nucleotides agree with TRBD1. The sample was peripheral blood. The sequence derives from a man aged 80 or over with active or convalescent COVID-19. The sequence in DNA is TGTGCCAGCTCACGACCCGGGACAGCCAACACCGGGGAGCTGTTTTTT. Its protein product is CASSRPGTANTGELFF.